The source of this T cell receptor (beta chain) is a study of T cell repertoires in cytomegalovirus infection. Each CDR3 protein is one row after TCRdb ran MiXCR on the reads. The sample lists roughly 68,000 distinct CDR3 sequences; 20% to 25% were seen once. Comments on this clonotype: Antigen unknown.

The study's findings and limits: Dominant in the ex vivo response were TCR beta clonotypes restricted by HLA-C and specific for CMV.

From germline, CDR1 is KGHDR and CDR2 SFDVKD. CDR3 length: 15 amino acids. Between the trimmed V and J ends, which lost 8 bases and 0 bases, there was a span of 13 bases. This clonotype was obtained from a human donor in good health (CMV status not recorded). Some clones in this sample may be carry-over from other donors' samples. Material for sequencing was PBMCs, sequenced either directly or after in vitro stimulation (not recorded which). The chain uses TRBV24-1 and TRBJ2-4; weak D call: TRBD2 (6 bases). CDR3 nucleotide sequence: TGTGCCACCATTGGGGGGATTCTAGCCAAAAACATTCAGTACTTC. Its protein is CATIGGILAKNIQYF.